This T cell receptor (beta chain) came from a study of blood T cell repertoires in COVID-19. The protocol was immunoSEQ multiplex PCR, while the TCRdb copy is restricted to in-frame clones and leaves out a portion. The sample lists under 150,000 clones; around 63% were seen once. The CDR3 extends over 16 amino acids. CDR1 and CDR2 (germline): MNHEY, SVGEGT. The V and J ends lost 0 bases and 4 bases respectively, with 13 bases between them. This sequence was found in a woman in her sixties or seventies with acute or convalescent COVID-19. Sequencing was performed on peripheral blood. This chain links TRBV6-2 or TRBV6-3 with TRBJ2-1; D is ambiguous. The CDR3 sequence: CASSYSGPIYYNEQFF. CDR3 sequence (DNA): TGTGCCAGCAGTTACTCTGGGCCAATCTATTACAATGAGCAGTTCTTC.